This T cell receptor (beta chain) came from a study of shared clonotypes between healthy human individuals. Produced via immunoSEQ multiplex PCR; TCRdb's table is partial and in-frame only. The sample lists roughly 2.4 million clones; 90% to 97% were seen once. The CDR3 extends over 14 amino acids. V was pared by 7 bases and J by 1 base, with 17 bases between. Germline loops: CDR1 GTSNPN, CDR2 SVGIG (reference sequence). Specimen: naive CD4+ T cells sorted from blood. The subset is: CD45RA+ positively selected. This sequence joins TRBV30 and TRBJ2-7; possible D gene TRBD2, 5 bases. The TCR comes from a man aged 18 to 29 in good health. The CDR3 is CAYTPRGESYEQYF. CDR3 bases: TGTGCCTACACCCCCCGGGGAGAGTCCTACGAGCAGTACTTC.